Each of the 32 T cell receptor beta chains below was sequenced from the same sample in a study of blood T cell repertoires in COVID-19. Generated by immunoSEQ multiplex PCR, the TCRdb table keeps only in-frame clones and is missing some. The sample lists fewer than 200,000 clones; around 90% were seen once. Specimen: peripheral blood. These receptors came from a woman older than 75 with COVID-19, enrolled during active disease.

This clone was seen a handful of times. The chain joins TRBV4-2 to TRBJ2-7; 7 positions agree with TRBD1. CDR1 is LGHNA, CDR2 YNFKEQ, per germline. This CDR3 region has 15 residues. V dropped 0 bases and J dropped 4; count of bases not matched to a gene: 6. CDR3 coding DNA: TGTGCCAGCAGCCAAGACGGCAGGGGGTATTACGAGCAGTACTTC. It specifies CASSQDGRGYYEQYF.

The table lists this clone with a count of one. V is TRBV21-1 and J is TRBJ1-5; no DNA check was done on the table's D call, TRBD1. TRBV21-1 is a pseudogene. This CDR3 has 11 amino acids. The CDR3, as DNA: TGTGCCAGCCAGGCGCGTCAGCCCCAGCATTTT. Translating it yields CASQARQPQHF.

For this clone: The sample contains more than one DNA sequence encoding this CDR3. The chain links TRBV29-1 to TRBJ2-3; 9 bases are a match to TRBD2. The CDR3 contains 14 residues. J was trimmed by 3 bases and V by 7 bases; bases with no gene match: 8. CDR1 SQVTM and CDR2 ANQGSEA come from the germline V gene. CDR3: CSAPAGGPTDTQYF. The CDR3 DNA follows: TGCAGCGCACCCGCGGGAGGGCCAACAGATACGCAGTATTTT.

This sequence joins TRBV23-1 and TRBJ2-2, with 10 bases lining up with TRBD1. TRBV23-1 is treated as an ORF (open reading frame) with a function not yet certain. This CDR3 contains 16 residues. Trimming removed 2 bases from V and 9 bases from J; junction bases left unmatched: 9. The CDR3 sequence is CASSQKGTGVFRELFF. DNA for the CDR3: TGCGCCAGCAGTCAAAAGGGGACAGGGGTGTTCCGGGAGCTGTTTTTT.

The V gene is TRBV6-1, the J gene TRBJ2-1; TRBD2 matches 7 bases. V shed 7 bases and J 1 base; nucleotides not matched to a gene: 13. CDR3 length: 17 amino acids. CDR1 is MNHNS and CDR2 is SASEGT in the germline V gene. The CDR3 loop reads CASNEYGGRRSYNEQFF. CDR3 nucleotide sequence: TGTGCCAGCAATGAGTATGGCGGGAGACGTTCCTACAATGAGCAGTTCTTC.

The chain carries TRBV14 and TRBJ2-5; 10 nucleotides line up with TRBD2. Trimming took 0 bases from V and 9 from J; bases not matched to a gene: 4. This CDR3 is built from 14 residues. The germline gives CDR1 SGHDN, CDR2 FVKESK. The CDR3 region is CASSQDILAGAQYF. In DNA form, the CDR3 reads TGTGCCAGCAGCCAAGATATCCTAGCGGGAGCCCAGTACTTC.

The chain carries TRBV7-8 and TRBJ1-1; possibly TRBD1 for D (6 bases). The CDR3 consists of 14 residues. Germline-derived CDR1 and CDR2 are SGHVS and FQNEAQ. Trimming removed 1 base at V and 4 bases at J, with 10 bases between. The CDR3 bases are TGTGCCAGCAGCTTAGGAGGCAGGGGCACTGAAGCTTTCTTT. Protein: CASSLGGRGTEAFF.

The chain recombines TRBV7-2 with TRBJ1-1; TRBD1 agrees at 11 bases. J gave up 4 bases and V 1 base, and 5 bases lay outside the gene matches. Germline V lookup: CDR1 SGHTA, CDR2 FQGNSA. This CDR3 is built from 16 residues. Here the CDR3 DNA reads TGTGCCAGCAGCTTAGGGACAGGGGGCTTGAGCACTGAAGCTTTCTTT. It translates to CASSLGTGGLSTEAFF.

The CDR3 protein is CASSSQEAATNEKLFF. As DNA, the CDR3 is TGTGCCAGCAGTTCTCAGGAGGCCGCAACTAATGAAAAACTGTTTTTT. The rearrangement links TRBV28 to TRBJ1-4; D call uncertain. CDR3 length equals 16 residues. V lost 4 bases, J lost 0 bases, and 12 bases lay in between. The germline gives CDR1 MDHEN, CDR2 SYDVKM.

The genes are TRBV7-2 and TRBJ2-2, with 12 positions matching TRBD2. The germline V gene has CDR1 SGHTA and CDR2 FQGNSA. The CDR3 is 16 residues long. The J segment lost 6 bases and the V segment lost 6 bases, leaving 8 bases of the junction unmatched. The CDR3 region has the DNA TGTGCCAGCAGTCAAAATCTAGCGGGAGGGCCCGGGGAGCTGTTTTTT. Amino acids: CASSQNLAGGPGELFF.

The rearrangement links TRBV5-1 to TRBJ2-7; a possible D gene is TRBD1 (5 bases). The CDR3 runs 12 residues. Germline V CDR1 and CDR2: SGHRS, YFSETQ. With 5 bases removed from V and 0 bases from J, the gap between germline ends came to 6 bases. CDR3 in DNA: TGCGCCAGCAGGCAGGGCTCCTACGAGCAGTACTTC. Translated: CASRQGSYEQYF.

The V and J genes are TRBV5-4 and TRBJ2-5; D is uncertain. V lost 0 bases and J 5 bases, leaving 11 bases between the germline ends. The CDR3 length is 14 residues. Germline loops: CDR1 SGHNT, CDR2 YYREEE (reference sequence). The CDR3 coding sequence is TGTGCCAGCAGCTTGGATCTTGAGCTGGAGACCCAGTACTTC. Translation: CASSLDLELETQYF.

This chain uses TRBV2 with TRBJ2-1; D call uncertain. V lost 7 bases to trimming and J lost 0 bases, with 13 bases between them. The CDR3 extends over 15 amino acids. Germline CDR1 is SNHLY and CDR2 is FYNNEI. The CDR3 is CASKEKALSYNEQFF. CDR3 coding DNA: TGTGCCAGCAAGGAGAAAGCGCTCTCCTACAATGAGCAGTTCTTC.

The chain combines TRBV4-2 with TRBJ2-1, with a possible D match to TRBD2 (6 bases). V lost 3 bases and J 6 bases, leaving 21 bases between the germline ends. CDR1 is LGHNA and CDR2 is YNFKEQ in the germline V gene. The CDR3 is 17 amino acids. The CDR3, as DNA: TGTGCCAGCAGCCACGACCCCAAGGGAGGCCTGGTCAATGAGCAGTTCTTC. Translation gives CASSHDPKGGLVNEQFF.

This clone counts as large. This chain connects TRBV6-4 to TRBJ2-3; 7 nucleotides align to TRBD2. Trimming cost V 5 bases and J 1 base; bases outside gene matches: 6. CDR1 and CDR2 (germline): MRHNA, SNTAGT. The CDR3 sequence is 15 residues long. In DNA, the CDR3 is TGTGCCAGCAGTTCTAGCGGTGGGGGCACAGATACGCAGTATTTT. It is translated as CASSSSGGGTDTQYF.

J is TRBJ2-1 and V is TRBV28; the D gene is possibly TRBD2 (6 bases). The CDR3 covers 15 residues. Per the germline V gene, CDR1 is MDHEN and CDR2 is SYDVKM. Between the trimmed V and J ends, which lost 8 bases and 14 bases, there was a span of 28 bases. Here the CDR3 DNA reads TGTGCCAGCGGCATAGACGGGACTCCGACCAATTATGAGTTCTTC. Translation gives CASGIDGTPTNYEFF.

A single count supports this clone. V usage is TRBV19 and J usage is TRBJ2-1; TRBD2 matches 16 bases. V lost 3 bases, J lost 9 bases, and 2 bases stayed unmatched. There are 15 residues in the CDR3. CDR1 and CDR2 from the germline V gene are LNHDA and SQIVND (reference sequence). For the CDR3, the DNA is TGTGCCAGTAGTATGGGACTAGCGGGAGGGGGTGAGCAGTTCTTC. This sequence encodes CASSMGLAGGGEQFF. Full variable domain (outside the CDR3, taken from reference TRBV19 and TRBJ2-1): DGGITQSPKYLFRKEGQNVTLSCEQNLNHDAMYWYRQDPGQGLRLIYYSQIVNDFQKGDIAEGYSVSREKKESFPLTVTSAQKNPTAFYLCASSMGLAGGGEQFFGPGTRLTVL.

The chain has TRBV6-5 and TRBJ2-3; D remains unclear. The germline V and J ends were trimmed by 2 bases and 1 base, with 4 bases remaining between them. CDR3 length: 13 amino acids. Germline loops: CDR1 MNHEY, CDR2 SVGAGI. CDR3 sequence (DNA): TGTGCCAGCAGTTACCTTCGCACAGATACGCAGTATTTT. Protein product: CASSYLRTDTQYF.

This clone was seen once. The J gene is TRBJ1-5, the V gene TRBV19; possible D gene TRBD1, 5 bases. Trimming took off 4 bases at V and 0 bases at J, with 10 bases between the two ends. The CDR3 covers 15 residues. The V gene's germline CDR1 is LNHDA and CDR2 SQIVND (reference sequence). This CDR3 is CASSTGLYSNQPQHF. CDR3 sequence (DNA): TGTGCCAGTAGTACGGGACTTTATAGCAATCAGCCCCAGCATTTT.

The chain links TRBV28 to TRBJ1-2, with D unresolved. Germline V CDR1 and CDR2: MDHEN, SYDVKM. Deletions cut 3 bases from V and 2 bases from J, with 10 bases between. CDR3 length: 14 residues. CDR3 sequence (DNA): TGTGCCAGCAGTTTTGAGGTGACCAACTATGGCTACACCTTC. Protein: CASSFEVTNYGYTF.

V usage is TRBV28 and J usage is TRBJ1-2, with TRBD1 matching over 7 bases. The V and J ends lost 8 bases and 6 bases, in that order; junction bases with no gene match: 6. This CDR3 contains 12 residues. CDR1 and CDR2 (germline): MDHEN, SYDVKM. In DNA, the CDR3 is TGTGCCAGCGGAGGGACAGTTAATGGCTACACCTTC. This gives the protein CASGGTVNGYTF.

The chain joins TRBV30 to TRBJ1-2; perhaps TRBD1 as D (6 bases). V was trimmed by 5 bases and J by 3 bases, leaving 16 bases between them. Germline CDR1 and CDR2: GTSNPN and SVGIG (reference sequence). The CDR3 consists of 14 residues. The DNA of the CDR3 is TGTGCCTGGCCCCCCGGGGGGCAGGACTATGGCTACACCTTC. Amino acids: CAWPPGGQDYGYTF.

DNA for the CDR3: TGCGCCAGCAGGCCCGGGACTCGGCCGTTGGACAATGAGCAGTTCTTC. Protein product: CASRPGTRPLDNEQFF. The rearrangement links TRBV5-1 to TRBJ2-1, with TRBD2 as a possible D gene (6 bases). CDR3 size: 16 residues. Per the germline V gene, CDR1 is SGHRS and CDR2 is YFSETQ. V lost 5 bases to trimming and J lost 5 bases, with 20 bases between them.

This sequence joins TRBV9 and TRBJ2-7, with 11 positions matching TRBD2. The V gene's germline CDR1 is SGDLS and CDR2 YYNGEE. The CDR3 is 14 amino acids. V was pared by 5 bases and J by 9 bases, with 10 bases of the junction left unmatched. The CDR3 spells CASSPAGLAGGQYF. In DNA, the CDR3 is TGTGCCAGCAGTCCCGCAGGGCTAGCGGGAGGGCAGTACTTC.

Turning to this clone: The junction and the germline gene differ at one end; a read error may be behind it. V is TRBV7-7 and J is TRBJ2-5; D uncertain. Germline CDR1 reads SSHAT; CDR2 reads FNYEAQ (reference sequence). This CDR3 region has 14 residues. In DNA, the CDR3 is TGTGCTAGCAGCTCCAATCAGGTTGAAGAGACCCAGTACTTC. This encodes CASSSNQVEETQYF.

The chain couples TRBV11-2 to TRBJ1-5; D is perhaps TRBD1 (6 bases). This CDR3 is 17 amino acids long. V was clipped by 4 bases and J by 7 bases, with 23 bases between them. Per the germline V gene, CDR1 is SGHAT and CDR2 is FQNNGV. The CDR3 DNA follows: TGTGCCAGCAGCTCCCCCCACCGCCGGGGGGCTTGGCAGCCCCAGCATTTT. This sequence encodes CASSSPHRRGAWQPQHF.

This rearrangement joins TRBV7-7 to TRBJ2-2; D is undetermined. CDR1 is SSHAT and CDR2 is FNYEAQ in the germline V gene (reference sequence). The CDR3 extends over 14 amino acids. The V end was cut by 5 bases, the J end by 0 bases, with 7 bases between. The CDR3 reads CASSPRSNTGELFF. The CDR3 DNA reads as TGTGCCAGCAGCCCCCGTTCGAACACCGGGGAGCTGTTTTTT.

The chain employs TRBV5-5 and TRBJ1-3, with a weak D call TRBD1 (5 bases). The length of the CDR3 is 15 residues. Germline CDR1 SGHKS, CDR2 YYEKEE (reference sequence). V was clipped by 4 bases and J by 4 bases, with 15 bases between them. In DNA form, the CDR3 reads TGTGCCAGCAGCCCCTCAGGAGGGACGGGAAACACCATATATTTT. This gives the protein CASSPSGGTGNTIYF.

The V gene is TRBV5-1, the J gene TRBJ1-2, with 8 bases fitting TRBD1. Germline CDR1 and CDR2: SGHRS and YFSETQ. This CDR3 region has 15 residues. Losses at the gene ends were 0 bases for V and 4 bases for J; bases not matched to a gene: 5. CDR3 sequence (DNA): TGCGCCAGCAGCTTGGCAGGGGGCGCATCCTATGGCTACACCTTC. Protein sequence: CASSLAGGASYGYTF.

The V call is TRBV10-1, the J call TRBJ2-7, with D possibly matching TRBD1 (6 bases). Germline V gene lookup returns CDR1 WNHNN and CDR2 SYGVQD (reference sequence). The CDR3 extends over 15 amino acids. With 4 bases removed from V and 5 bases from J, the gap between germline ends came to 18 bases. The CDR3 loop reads CASSARDIGRDEQYF. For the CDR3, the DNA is TGCGCCAGCAGTGCCCGGGACATCGGAAGAGACGAGCAGTACTTC.

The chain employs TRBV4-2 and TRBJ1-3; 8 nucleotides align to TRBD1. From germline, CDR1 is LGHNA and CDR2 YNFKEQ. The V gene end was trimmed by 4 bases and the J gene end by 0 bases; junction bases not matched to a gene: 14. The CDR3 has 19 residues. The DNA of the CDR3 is TGTGCCAGCAGCCCAAGAGTACTGGACAGGGCTTTCTCTGGAAACACCATATATTTT. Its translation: CASSPRVLDRAFSGNTIYF.

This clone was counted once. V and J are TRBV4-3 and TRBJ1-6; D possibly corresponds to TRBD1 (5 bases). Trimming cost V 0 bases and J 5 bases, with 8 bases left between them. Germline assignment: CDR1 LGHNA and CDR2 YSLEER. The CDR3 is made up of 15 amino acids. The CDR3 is CASSQEGRDNSPLHF. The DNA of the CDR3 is TGCGCCAGCAGCCAAGAGGGGCGAGATAATTCACCCCTCCACTTT.